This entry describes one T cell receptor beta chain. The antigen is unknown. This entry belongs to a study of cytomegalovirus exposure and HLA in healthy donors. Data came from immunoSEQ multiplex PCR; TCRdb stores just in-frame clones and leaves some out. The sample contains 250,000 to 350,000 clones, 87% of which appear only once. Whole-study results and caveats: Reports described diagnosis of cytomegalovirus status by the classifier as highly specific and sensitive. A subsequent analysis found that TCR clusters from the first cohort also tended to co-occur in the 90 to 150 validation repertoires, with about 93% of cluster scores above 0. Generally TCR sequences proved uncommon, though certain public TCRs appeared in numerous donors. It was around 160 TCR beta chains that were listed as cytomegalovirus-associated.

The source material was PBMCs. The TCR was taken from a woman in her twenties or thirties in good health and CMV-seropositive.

The CDR3 nucleotides read TGTGCCAGCAGCGTAGGGGCCCATCCGGAGCCCCAGCATTTT. It encodes CASSVGAHPEPQHF. The gene calls are TRBV9 and TRBJ1-5; the D is unclear. Germline V lookup: CDR1 SGDLS, CDR2 YYNGEE. The CDR3 has 14 residues. V was cut by 0 bases and J by 8 bases, with 12 bases left in between.